The 17 T cell receptor beta chains below were found in one sample sequenced in a study of blood T cell repertoires in COVID-19. The protocol was immunoSEQ multiplex PCR, while the TCRdb copy is restricted to in-frame clones and leaves out a portion. The sample gives more than 45,000 clones, approximately 91% of which show up once; roughly 8.4% is in the top ten. The material sequenced was peripheral blood. Every receptor here comes from an older woman with active COVID-19.

This chain links TRBV30 with TRBJ2-1, with D tentatively TRBD2 (5 bases). Per the germline V gene, CDR1 is GTSNPN and CDR2 is SVGIG (reference sequence). The CDR3 sequence is 12 residues long. V shed 4 bases and J shed 7 bases, with 11 bases lying between them. This CDR3 reads CAWTKDFNEQFF. The CDR3 DNA follows: TGTGCCTGGACCAAGGACTTTAATGAGCAGTTCTTC. Filled out from reference TRBV30 and TRBJ2-1, the complete variable domain reads SQTIHQWPATLVQPVGSPLSLECTVEGTSNPNLYWYRQAAGRGLQLLFYSVGIGQISSEVPQNLSASRPQDRQFILSSKKLLLSDSGFYLCAWTKDFNEQFFGPGTRLTVL.

This clone was seen once. The J gene is TRBJ1-4, the V gene TRBV7-8; 9 nucleotides agree with TRBD1. Germline assignment: CDR1 SGHVS and CDR2 FQNEAQ. Unmatched junction bases numbered 3, after V lost 4 bases and J lost 3 bases. The CDR3 covers 15 residues. The DNA for the CDR3 is TGTGCCAGCAGCTACGGACAGGGGTCTAATGAAAAACTGTTTTTT. This encodes CASSYGQGSNEKLFF.

The chain couples TRBV27 to TRBJ2-1, with D possibly being TRBD1 (6 bases). The V and J ends lost 4 bases and 1 base respectively, with 11 bases between them. The CDR3 has 15 residues. CDR1 MNHEY and CDR2 SMNVEV come from the germline V gene (reference sequence). CDR3 coding DNA: TGTGCCAGCAGTTGGGGGCTAGTATCCTACAATGAGCAGTTCTTC. It codes for CASSWGLVSYNEQFF.

The genes are TRBV5-1 and TRBJ2-1, with 11 bases identical to TRBD2. V lost 3 bases and J lost 3; bases outside the gene matches: 2. Germline V CDR1 and CDR2: SGHRS, YFSETQ. The CDR3 covers 15 residues. The CDR3 sequence is CASSSGTSGYNEQFF. DNA for the CDR3: TGCGCCAGCAGCTCCGGGACTAGCGGCTACAATGAGCAGTTCTTC.

V and J are TRBV6-5 and TRBJ1-2; D unclear. Germline V gene lookup returns CDR1 MNHEY and CDR2 SVGAGI. CDR3 length: 13 residues. V was clipped by 6 bases and J by 1 base, with 9 bases between them. The CDR3 region has the DNA TGTGCCAGCAGCCACCACAATAACTATGGCTACACCTTC. Translating gives CASSHHNNYGYTF.

This clone was recorded once. This sequence joins TRBV24-1 and TRBJ2-2, with D possibly matching TRBD1 (5 bases). The CDR3 is 14 residues long. V was trimmed by 4 bases and J by 6 bases, leaving 11 bases between them. Germline CDR1 reads KGHDR; CDR2 reads SFDVKD. The CDR3 spells CATSDRAGAGELFF. The CDR3 nucleotides read TGTGCCACCAGTGACAGGGCTGGGGCCGGGGAGCTGTTTTTT.

The V call is TRBV28, the J call TRBJ2-5, with 8 bases that match TRBD2. Looked up from germline, CDR1 is MDHEN and CDR2 is SYDVKM. The CDR3 sequence is 14 residues long. V lost 3 bases and J lost 5; bases outside the gene matches: 5. The CDR3 reads CASSFQSGSETQYF. CDR3 nucleotides: TGTGCCAGCAGTTTCCAGAGCGGGAGTGAGACCCAGTACTTC.

The V and J genes are TRBV5-6 and TRBJ1-1; D gene uncertain. Germline CDR1 and CDR2: SGHDT and YYEEEE. Deletions cut 4 bases from V and 5 bases from J, with 9 bases between. There are 12 residues in the CDR3. DNA for the CDR3: TGTGCCAGCAGCCTAATTGAGACTGAAGCTTTCTTT. Translating gives CASSLIETEAFF.

This rearrangement joins TRBV28 to TRBJ1-5, with a possible D match to TRBD1 (5 bases). The germline V and J ends were trimmed by 6 bases and 7 bases, with 10 bases remaining between them. CDR1 and CDR2 (germline): MDHEN, SYDVKM. The CDR3 is made up of 12 amino acids. CDR3 nucleotides: TGTGCCAGCAGCAGGGCGAGGCAGCCCCAGCATTTT. Amino acid sequence: CASSRARQPQHF.

This chain joins TRBV5-4 and TRBJ1-2, with 9 bases matching TRBD1. Germline V gene lookup returns CDR1 SGHNT and CDR2 YYREEE (reference sequence). The trim removed 4 bases at V and 3 bases at J, leaving 10 bases unmatched. The CDR3 loop spans 16 amino acids. The CDR3 sequence is CASSAARTGVYYGYTF. CDR3 DNA sequence: TGTGCCAGCAGCGCCGCCCGGACAGGGGTTTACTATGGCTACACCTTC.

A word on this clone: The junction departs from the called germline gene at one end, perhaps through a read error. Within the sample, other DNA sequences also encode this same CDR3. This chain links TRBV9 with TRBJ1-1; maybe TRBD1 (6 bases). This CDR3 is 16 amino acids long. CDR1 SGDLS and CDR2 YYNGEE come from the germline V gene. The CDR3 DNA reads TGTGCCAGCAGCGTTGATACAGGGACCATGAACACTGAAGCCTTCTTT. Translated: CASSVDTGTMNTEAFF.

The chain is built from TRBV19 and TRBJ2-7; D is possibly TRBD1 (6 bases). The CDR3 extends over 15 amino acids. The germline V gene encodes CDR1 LNHDA and CDR2 SQIVND (reference sequence). V gave up 3 bases and J gave up 6 bases, with 18 bases separating them. CDR3 protein: CASSMETGYPVEQYF. The CDR3 nucleotides read TGTGCCAGTAGTATGGAGACAGGATATCCAGTCGAGCAGTACTTC. Looking up the rest from reference TRBV19 and TRBJ2-7 gives the full variable domain: DGGITQSPKYLFRKEGQNVTLSCEQNLNHDAMYWYRQDPGQGLRLIYYSQIVNDFQKGDIAEGYSVSREKKESFPLTVTSAQKNPTAFYLCASSMETGYPVEQYFGPGTRLTVT.

CDR3 nucleotides: TGTGCCAGTTCTGGACAGCCTGGGGAAAAACTGTTTTTT. Protein product: CASSGQPGEKLFF. The gene calls are TRBV19 and TRBJ1-4; tentative D call: TRBD1 (6 bases). Trimming took off 8 bases at V and 8 bases at J, with 15 bases between the two ends. Germline CDR1 and CDR2: LNHDA and SQIVND (reference sequence). The CDR3 is made up of 13 amino acids.

The J gene is TRBJ1-2, the V gene TRBV21-1; the listed D gene, TRBD1, was not tested against the DNA. TRBV21-1 is a recognized pseudogene. The CDR3 sequence is 12 residues long. The CDR3 region is CASRPQGYGYTF. CDR3 nucleotides: TGTGCCAGCAGACCGCAGGGCTATGGCTACACCTTC.

This clone was detected a few times. The chain employs TRBV7-9 and TRBJ1-5; a possible D gene is TRBD1 (6 bases). The V end lost 5 bases, the J end lost 1 base, and 15 bases lay between the germline ends. Germline V gives CDR1 SEHNR, CDR2 FQNEAQ (reference sequence). This CDR3 is 16 amino acids long. The CDR3 is CASSTYQGRSNQPQHF. The CDR3, as DNA: TGTGCCAGCAGCACCTATCAGGGGCGAAGCAATCAGCCCCAGCATTTT.

The chain joins TRBV15 to TRBJ2-2, with unresolved D. Trimming shortened V by 0 bases and J by 8 bases, and 10 bases separated the two germline ends. The CDR3 contains 14 residues. The germline V gene encodes CDR1 LNHNV and CDR2 YYDKDF (reference sequence). CDR3 protein: CATSRDFEEGELFF. CDR3 DNA sequence: TGTGCCACCAGCAGAGATTTTGAGGAAGGGGAGCTGTTTTTT.

The J gene is TRBJ1-1, the V gene TRBV28; 7 bases align to TRBD1. Germline V gives CDR1 MDHEN, CDR2 SYDVKM. J was trimmed by 2 bases and V by 4 bases; bases with no gene match: 4. This CDR3 spans 14 amino acids. CDR3 coding DNA: TGTGCCAGCAGTTGGACAGGACTCAACACTGAAGCTTTCTTT. Translating it yields CASSWTGLNTEAFF.